Listed here are 28 T cell receptor beta chains from one sample, sequenced in a study of graft-versus-host responses after intestinal transplantation. What these receptors recognize is not known. Clones were sequenced by immunoSEQ multiplex PCR, and TCRdb holds only the in-frame ones, with some missing. The sample lists about 93,000 clones, 90% to 95% occurring once. The sample consisted of unstimulated CD8+ T cells sorted from spleen or lymph node cells, taken before intestinal transplant. Receptor source: a human donor who received an intestinal transplant.

In its sample, this clone was seen once. V is TRBV19 and J is TRBJ1-5; the D gene is possibly TRBD1 (5 bases). The germline V gene encodes CDR1 LNHDA and CDR2 SQIVND (reference sequence). The CDR3 has 13 amino acids. V lost 5 bases and J lost 4, with 9 bases in between. In nucleotides, the CDR3 is TGTGCCAGTAGTTTCGGGGGAAATCAGCCCCAGCATTTT. It encodes CASSFGGNQPQHF.

This clone showed up just once. The CDR3 DNA reads TGTGCCAGCAGCTCTCCAAGCGCTTCCTACGAGCAGTACTTC. Translating gives CASSSPSASYEQYF. The chain uses TRBV13 and TRBJ2-5, with no clear D. Gene TRBJ2-7 matches the end of the DNA better, so the J call may be wrong. The CDR3 extends over 14 amino acids. Germline lookup yields CDR1 PRHDT and CDR2 FYEKMQ (reference sequence).

This clone was seen just once. The V gene is TRBV19, the J gene TRBJ2-6; 8 bases fit TRBD1. After removal of 4 bases from V and 3 bases from J, the junction contained 20 bases not matched to a gene. Germline V gene lookup returns CDR1 LNHDA and CDR2 SQIVND (reference sequence). The CDR3 has 21 residues. The CDR3 loop is CASSTIDRGTTLSLGANVLTF. The CDR3 DNA reads TGTGCCAGTAGTACGATAGACAGGGGCACTACCCTCTCTCTTGGGGCCAACGTCCTGACTTTC. The whole variable domain, remainder taken from reference TRBV19 and TRBJ2-6, is DGGITQSPKYLFRKEGQNVTLSCEQNLNHDAMYWYRQDPGQGLRLIYYSQIVNDFQKGDIAEGYSVSREKKESFPLTVTSAQKNPTAFYLCASSTIDRGTTLSLGANVLTFGAGSRLTVL.

The chain is built from TRBV9 and TRBJ2-3, with no clear D. CDR3 length: 17 amino acids. The germline V gene has CDR1 SGDLS and CDR2 YYNGEE. V was pared by 3 bases and J by 2 bases, with 19 bases between. CDR3 DNA: TGTGCCAGCAGCGACCCATCTAGTAGTTCCGACACAGATACGCAGTATTTT. It is translated as CASSDPSSSSDTDTQYF.

Comments on this clone: Within the sample, other DNA sequences also encode this same CDR3. The chain carries TRBV27 and TRBJ1-4; D remains ambiguous. With 5 bases removed from V and 0 bases from J, the gap between germline ends came to 10 bases. This CDR3 has 15 residues. Germline lookup yields CDR1 MNHEY and CDR2 SMNVEV (reference sequence). The CDR3 reads CASSPYSATNEKLFF. The CDR3 nucleotides are TGTGCCAGCAGTCCATACAGTGCAACTAATGAAAAACTGTTTTTT.

The V and J genes are TRBV6-5 and TRBJ2-1; 7 nucleotides match TRBD2. After removal of 5 bases from V and 6 bases from J, the junction contained 4 bases not matched to a gene. The CDR3 runs 13 residues. CDR1 is MNHEY and CDR2 is SVGAGI in the germline V gene. The CDR3 sequence: CASSPTGGNEQFF. CDR3 bases: TGTGCCAGCAGTCCGACGGGGGGCAATGAGCAGTTCTTC.

J is TRBJ2-7 and V is TRBV5-6; possible D gene TRBD2, 6 bases. The CDR3 is made up of 16 amino acids. V gave up 2 bases and J gave up 0 bases, with 15 bases separating them. Germline-derived CDR1 and CDR2 are SGHDT and YYEEEE. CDR3 amino acids: CASSFYLRGSSYEQYF. The CDR3 DNA reads TGTGCCAGCAGCTTCTACCTACGGGGGTCCTCCTACGAGCAGTACTTC.

V usage is TRBV7-7 and J usage is TRBJ2-2; D uncertain. Trimming stripped 5 bases from V and 8 bases from J, with 12 bases between. Germline assignment: CDR1 SSHAT and CDR2 FNYEAQ (reference sequence). The length of the CDR3 is 13 residues. CDR3 DNA sequence: TGTGCCAGCAGCCAGAGGCCCGCGGGGGAGCTGTTTTTT. Translation gives CASSQRPAGELFF.

V usage is TRBV5-4 and J usage is TRBJ1-1, with TRBD1 identical over 9 bases. This CDR3 has 13 residues. CDR1 SGHNT and CDR2 YYREEE come from the germline V gene (reference sequence). The V and J ends lost 3 bases and 12 bases, in that order; junction bases with no gene match: 9. CDR3 loop: CASSSAGQGITFF. For the CDR3, the DNA is TGTGCCAGCAGCTCAGCCGGACAGGGGATAACTTTCTTT.

The V and J genes are TRBV27 and TRBJ1-2; no reliable D call. Germline lookup yields CDR1 MNHEY and CDR2 SMNVEV (reference sequence). Trimming removed 3 bases from V and 2 bases from J, with 10 bases in between. This CDR3 is 14 amino acids long. The chain's CDR3 is CASSFGSGNYGYTF. CDR3 DNA: TGTGCCAGCAGTTTTGGGTCGGGAAACTATGGCTACACCTTC.

Concerning this clone: Within the sample, other DNA sequences also encode this same CDR3. V usage is TRBV6-1 and J usage is TRBJ1-2; D gene unclear. Germline values: CDR1 MNHNS, CDR2 SASEGT. CDR3 length equals 14 residues. Trimming removed 3 bases at V and 0 bases at J, with 8 bases between. This CDR3 is CASSEPGANYGYTF. The CDR3 nucleotides read TGTGCCAGCAGTGAGCCCGGGGCTAACTATGGCTACACCTTC.

V gene TRBV13 combines with J gene TRBJ2-3, with 14 nucleotides matching TRBD2. This CDR3 region has 17 residues. Germline V CDR1 and CDR2: PRHDT, FYEKMQ (reference sequence). With 5 bases clipped from V and 4 bases from J, the junction kept 8 bases outside the gene matches. The CDR3 region is CASSPLGTSGSADTQYF. The CDR3 DNA sequence: TGTGCCAGCAGCCCCCTAGGGACTAGCGGGAGTGCAGATACGCAGTATTTT.

This chain joins TRBV9 and TRBJ2-7; 8 bases agree with TRBD2. The CDR3 is 15 residues long. The V gene end was trimmed by 0 bases and the J gene end by 2 bases; junction bases not matched to a gene: 4. Looked up from germline, CDR1 is SGDLS and CDR2 is YYNGEE. CDR3 DNA: TGTGCCAGCAGCGTAGGAGCGGGAGCCGCCTACGAGCAGTACTTC. It translates to CASSVGAGAAYEQYF.

The count of this clone is one. The chain recombines TRBV7-2 with TRBJ1-2; D is unclear. CDR3 size: 13 residues. Germline V gene sequence: CDR1 SGHTA, CDR2 FQGNSA. V lost 3 bases, J lost 5 bases, and 10 bases lay in between. In nucleotides, the CDR3 is TGTGCCAGCAGCTTTGGTACGGTTTATGGCTACACCTTC. It encodes CASSFGTVYGYTF.

The chain links TRBV27 to TRBJ2-7; D gene uncertain. Per the germline V gene, CDR1 is MNHEY and CDR2 is SMNVEV (reference sequence). The CDR3 is 15 amino acids. The ends were cut back, 0 bases at V and 1 base at J, with 10 bases in the middle. CDR3 DNA: TGTGCCAGCAGTTTATCGATTGCGGTTTCCTACGAGCAGTACTTC. This codes for CASSLSIAVSYEQYF.

This rearrangement joins TRBV5-1 to TRBJ1-3; 10 bases agree with TRBD1. The germline gives CDR1 SGHRS, CDR2 YFSETQ. This CDR3 region has 15 residues. With V trimmed by 4 bases and J by 2 bases, 3 bases remained unmatched. The CDR3 DNA sequence: TGCGCCAGCAGCGGGGACAGGGGAGCTGGAAACACCATATATTTT. It translates to CASSGDRGAGNTIYF.

This rearrangement joins TRBV5-4 to TRBJ1-2; D gene ambiguous. Between the trimmed V and J ends, which lost 5 bases and 2 bases, there was a span of 10 bases. CDR1 and CDR2 from the germline V gene are SGHNT and YYREEE (reference sequence). The CDR3 sequence is 13 residues long. The CDR3 spells CASSKEPNYGYTF. The CDR3 DNA sequence: TGTGCCAGCAGTAAAGAGCCGAACTATGGCTACACCTTC.

The V and J genes are TRBV5-6 and TRBJ1-2; 8 bases fit TRBD1. The germline V gene encodes CDR1 SGHDT and CDR2 YYEEEE. V dropped 4 bases and J dropped 4; count of bases not matched to a gene: 12. The CDR3 spans 16 residues. The chain's CDR3 is CASSTATGESSYGYTF. The CDR3 DNA is TGTGCCAGCAGCACAGCGACAGGGGAAAGCTCCTATGGCTACACCTTC.

The chain couples TRBV27 to TRBJ2-5, with TRBD2 matching 10 bases. Trimming cost V 3 bases and J 5 bases; bases outside gene matches: 6. The CDR3 runs to 15 residues. Germline assignment: CDR1 MNHEY and CDR2 SMNVEV (reference sequence). The CDR3, as DNA: TGTGCCAGCAGTTTTACTAGCGGGGCCCCCGAGACCCAGTACTTC. Encoded protein: CASSFTSGAPETQYF.

The chain uses TRBV11-2 and TRBJ1-6; D is undetermined. V was clipped by 2 bases and J by 0 bases, with 5 bases between them. CDR1 is SGHAT and CDR2 is FQNNGV in the germline V gene. The CDR3 has 15 amino acids. In DNA, the CDR3 is TGTGCCAGCAGCTTATCCAGCTCCTATAATTCACCCCTCCACTTT. Translation: CASSLSSSYNSPLHF.

V and J are TRBV19 and TRBJ2-7; 7 bases agree with TRBD1. The length of the CDR3 is 13 residues. Germline values: CDR1 LNHDA, CDR2 SQIVND (reference sequence). Losses at the gene ends were 5 bases for V and 3 bases for J; bases not matched to a gene: 4. The CDR3 protein is CASSATGNYEQYF. In DNA form, the CDR3 reads TGTGCCAGTAGTGCGACAGGGAACTACGAGCAGTACTTC.

This chain connects TRBV27 to TRBJ1-1; weak D call: TRBD1 (6 bases). Germline V gene lookup returns CDR1 MNHEY and CDR2 SMNVEV (reference sequence). The CDR3 is made up of 15 amino acids. The V and J ends lost 8 bases and 4 bases respectively, with 20 bases between them. The CDR3 region has the DNA TGTGCCAGCCTACAGGGAAGGGGCAGTGGCACTGAAGCTTTCTTT. Protein sequence: CASLQGRGSGTEAFF.

The V and J genes are TRBV19 and TRBJ1-5, with D perhaps TRBD1 (5 bases). Germline lookup yields CDR1 LNHDA and CDR2 SQIVND (reference sequence). The length of the CDR3 is 12 residues. Trimming stripped 6 bases from V and 11 bases from J, with 14 bases between. The CDR3 spells CASSQQANAQHF. DNA of the CDR3: TGTGCCAGTAGCCAACAGGCGAACGCCCAGCATTTT.

A single count supports this clone. This sequence joins TRBV7-2 and TRBJ2-1; D gene uncertain. Germline CDR1 is SGHTA and CDR2 is FQGNSA. V lost 5 bases, J lost 4 bases, and 12 bases lay in between. The CDR3 loop spans 14 amino acids. The CDR3 loop reads CASSPGRIYNEQFF. CDR3 nucleotide sequence: TGTGCCAGCAGCCCAGGCAGGATATACAATGAGCAGTTCTTC.

The rearrangement joins TRBV6-5 to TRBJ2-7; 9 nucleotides line up with TRBD1. The J segment lost 6 bases and the V segment lost 0 bases, leaving 9 bases of the junction unmatched. The CDR3 has 16 residues. CDR1 is MNHEY and CDR2 is SVGAGI in the germline V gene. The CDR3 DNA follows: TGTGCCAGCAGTTACTCGACAAGGGGACAGGGTGGCGAGCAGTACTTC. Protein sequence: CASSYSTRGQGGEQYF.

The V gene is TRBV13, the J gene TRBJ2-5; D is undetermined. CDR3 length: 12 residues. Germline CDR1 is PRHDT and CDR2 is FYEKMQ (reference sequence). The ends were cut back, 2 bases at V and 5 bases at J, with 6 bases in the middle. This chain's CDR3 is CASSLRAETQYF. The CDR3 region has the DNA TGTGCCAGCAGCTTACGCGCGGAGACCCAGTACTTC.

The gene calls are TRBV5-1 and TRBJ2-5, with a weak D call TRBD2 (6 bases). The ends were cut back, 0 bases at V and 1 base at J, with 7 bases in the middle. The CDR3 length is 14 residues. Germline assignment: CDR1 SGHRS and CDR2 YFSETQ. CDR3 amino acids: CASSLVGGQETQYF. The CDR3 bases are TGCGCCAGCAGCTTGGTGGGAGGCCAAGAGACCCAGTACTTC. Based on the CDR3 plus reference TRBV5-1 and TRBJ2-5, the full variable domain is KAGVTQTPRYLIKTRGQQVTLSCSPISGHRSVSWYQQTPGQGLQFLFEYFSETQRNKGNFPGRFSGRQFSNSRSEMNVSTLELGDSALYLCASSLVGGQETQYFGPGTRLLVL.

This rearrangement joins TRBV9 to TRBJ1-1, with unresolved D. Germline CDR1 is SGDLS and CDR2 is YYNGEE. Between the trimmed V and J ends, which lost 0 bases and 5 bases, there was a span of 8 bases. The CDR3 is 13 residues long. The CDR3 DNA reads as TGTGCCAGCAGCGTAGATGGGGAGACTGAAGCTTTCTTT. It is translated as CASSVDGETEAFF.